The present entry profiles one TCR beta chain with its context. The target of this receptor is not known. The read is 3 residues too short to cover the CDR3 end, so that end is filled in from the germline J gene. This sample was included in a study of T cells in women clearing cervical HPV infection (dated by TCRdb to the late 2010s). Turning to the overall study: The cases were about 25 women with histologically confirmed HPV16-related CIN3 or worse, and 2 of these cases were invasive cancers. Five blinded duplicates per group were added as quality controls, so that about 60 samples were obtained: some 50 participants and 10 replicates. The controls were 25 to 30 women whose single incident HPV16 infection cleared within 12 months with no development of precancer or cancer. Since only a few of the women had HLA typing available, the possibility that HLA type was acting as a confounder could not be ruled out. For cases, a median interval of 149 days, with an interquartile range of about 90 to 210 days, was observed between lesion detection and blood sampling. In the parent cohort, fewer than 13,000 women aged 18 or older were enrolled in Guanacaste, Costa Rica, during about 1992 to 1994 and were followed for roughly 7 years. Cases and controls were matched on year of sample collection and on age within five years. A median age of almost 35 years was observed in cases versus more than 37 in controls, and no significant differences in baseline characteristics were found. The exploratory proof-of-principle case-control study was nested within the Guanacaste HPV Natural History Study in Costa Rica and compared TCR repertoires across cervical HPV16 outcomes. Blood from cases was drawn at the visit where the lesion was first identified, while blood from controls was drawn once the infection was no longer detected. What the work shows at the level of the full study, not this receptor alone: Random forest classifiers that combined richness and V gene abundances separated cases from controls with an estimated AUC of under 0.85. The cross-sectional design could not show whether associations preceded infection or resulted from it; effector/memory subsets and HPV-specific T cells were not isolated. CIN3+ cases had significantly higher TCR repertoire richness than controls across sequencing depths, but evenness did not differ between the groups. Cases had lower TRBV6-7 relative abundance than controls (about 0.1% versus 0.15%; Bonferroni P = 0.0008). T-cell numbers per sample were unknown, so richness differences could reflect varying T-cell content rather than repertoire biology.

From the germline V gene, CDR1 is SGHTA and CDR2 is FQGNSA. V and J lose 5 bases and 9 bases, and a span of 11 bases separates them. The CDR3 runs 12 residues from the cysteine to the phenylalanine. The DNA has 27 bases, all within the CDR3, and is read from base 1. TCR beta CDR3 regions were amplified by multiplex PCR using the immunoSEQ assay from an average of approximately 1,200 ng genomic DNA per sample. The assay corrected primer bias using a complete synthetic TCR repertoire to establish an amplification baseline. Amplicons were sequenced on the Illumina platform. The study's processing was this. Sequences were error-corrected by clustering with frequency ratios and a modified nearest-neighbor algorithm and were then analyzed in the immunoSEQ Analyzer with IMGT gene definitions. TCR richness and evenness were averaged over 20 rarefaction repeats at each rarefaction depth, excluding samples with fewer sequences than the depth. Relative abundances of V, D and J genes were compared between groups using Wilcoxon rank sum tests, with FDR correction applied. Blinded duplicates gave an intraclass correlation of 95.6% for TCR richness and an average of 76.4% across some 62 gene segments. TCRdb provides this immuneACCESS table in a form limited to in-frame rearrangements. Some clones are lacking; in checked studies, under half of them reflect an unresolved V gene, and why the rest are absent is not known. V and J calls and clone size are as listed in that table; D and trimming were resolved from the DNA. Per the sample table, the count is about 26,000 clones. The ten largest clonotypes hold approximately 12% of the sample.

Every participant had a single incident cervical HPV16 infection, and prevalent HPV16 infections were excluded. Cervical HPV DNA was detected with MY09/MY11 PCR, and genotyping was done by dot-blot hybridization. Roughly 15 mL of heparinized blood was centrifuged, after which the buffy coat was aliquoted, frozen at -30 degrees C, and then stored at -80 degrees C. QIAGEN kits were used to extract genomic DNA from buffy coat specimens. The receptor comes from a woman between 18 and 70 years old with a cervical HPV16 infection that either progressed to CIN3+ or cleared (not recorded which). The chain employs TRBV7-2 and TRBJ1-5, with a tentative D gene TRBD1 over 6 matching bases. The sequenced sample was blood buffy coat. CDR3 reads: CASSVQGRPQHF. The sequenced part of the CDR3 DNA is TGTGCCAGCAGCGTACAGGGTCGGCCC.